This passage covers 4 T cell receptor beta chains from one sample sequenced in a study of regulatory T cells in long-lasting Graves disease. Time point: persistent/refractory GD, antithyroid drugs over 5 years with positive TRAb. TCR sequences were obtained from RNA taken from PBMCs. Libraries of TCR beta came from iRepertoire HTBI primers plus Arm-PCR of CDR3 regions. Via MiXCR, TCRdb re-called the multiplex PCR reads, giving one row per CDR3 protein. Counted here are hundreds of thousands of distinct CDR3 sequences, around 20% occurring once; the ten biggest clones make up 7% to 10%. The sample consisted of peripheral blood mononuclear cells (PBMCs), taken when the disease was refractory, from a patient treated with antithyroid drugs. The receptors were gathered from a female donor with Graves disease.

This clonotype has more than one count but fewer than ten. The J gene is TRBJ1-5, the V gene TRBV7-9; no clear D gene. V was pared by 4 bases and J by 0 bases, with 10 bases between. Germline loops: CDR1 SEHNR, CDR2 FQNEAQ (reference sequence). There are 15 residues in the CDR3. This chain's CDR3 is CASSSGMHSNQPQHF. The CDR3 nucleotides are TGTGCCAGCAGCTCCGGGATGCATAGCAATCAGCCCCAGCATTTT.

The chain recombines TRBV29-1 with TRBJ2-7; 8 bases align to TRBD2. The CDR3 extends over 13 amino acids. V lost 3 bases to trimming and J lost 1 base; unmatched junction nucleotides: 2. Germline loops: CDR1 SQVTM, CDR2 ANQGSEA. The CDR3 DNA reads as TGCAGCGTTGAGGCGGGAGGATCCTACGAGCAGTACTTC. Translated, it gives CSVEAGGSYEQYF.

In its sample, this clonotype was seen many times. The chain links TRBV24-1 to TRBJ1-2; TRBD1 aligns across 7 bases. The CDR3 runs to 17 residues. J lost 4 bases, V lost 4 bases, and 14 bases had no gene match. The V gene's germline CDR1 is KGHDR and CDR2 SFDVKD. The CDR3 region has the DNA TGTGCCACCAGTGACCAGCGGGACAGCGGTAACATCTATGGCTACACCTTC. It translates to CATSDQRDSGNIYGYTF.

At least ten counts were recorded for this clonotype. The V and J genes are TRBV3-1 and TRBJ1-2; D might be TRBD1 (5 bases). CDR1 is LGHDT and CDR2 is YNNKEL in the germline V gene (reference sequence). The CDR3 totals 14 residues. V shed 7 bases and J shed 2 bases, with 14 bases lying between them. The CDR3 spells CASTLGVRNYGYTF. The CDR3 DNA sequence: TGTGCCAGCACCCTAGGGGTTCGCAACTATGGCTACACCTTC.